This T cell receptor (beta chain) was sequenced in a study of CD8 T cells in ankylosing spondylitis. This clonotype was detected a few times. The target antigen is unknown. Study-level results: In ankylosing spondylitis blood, a motif of seven to nine highly homologous TCR beta variants appeared characteristic.

One entry per CDR3 protein, called by TCRdb with MiXCR from the 5' RACE reads. The table has over 450,000 distinct CDR3 sequences, 9.5% to 15% seen once. The sequence came from a male donor with ankylosing spondylitis. The sequencing sample was made of blood, either unsorted or a sorted T cell fraction (not recorded which).

The DNA of the CDR3 is TGTGCCAGCAGCCAAGATAGGGGGGCTCAGCCCCAGCATTTT. It yields the protein CASSQDRGAQPQHF. The chain has TRBV3-1 and TRBJ1-5, with D perhaps matching TRBD1 (6 bases). This CDR3 contains 14 residues. Trimming took off 0 bases at V and 6 bases at J, with 9 bases between the two ends. In germline, CDR1 is LGHDT, CDR2 YNNKEL (reference sequence).